This TCR beta chain appears in the sequencing data of a study of CXCR3-negative and CXCR3-positive naive CD8 T cells. Overall study findings and caveats: CXCR3-positive naive cells had more hydrophobic TRB CDR3s than CXCR3-negative naive cells. Each naive subset displayed comparably high diversity, whereas memory CD8+ cells displayed much lower diversity.

5' RACE with UMI labels generated the TRB cDNA libraries. TCRdb reprocessed the 5' RACE reads, keeping one entry per CDR3 protein, no DNA. This table holds roughly 63,000 distinct CDR3 sequences. Concerning this clonotype: Its antigen is still unknown.

The TCR originated in a human donor in good health. Some clones in this sample may be carry-over from other donors' samples. The sequencing sample was made of naive CXCR3+ CD8+ T cells from blood. Specified subset: CD45RO-CCR7+CD27+CD95- naive CD8+ T cells expressing CXCR3 (TNR3+).

The CDR3 spells CASSSDRFPGEQYF. The chain uses TRBV6-5 and TRBJ2-7; TCRdb's assignment of TRBD1 cannot be checked, as there is no DNA. Germline CDR1 reads MNHEY; CDR2 reads SVGAGI. This CDR3 is 14 amino acids long.